This T cell receptor (beta chain) was sequenced during a study of response to subunit inactivated influenza vaccine. Study conclusions and caveats: There was a suggestion from the authors that each seasonal influenza vaccination recruits few new T cells.

This clonotype occurred many times. Its antigen remains unknown. A read error may produce the germline difference seen at one junction end. TCRdb reanalysed the RT-PCR reads using MiXCR and keeps one entry per CDR3 protein. The sample has roughly 650,000 distinct CDR3 sequences, around 16% seen once. Germline loops: CDR1 SGHRS, CDR2 YFSETQ. This CDR3 comprises 12 residues. The chain joins TRBV5-1 to TRBJ2-7, with unresolved D. This clonotype originated in a man aged 45-65 years who received an inactivated influenza vaccine. The sample in question was PBMCs from blood, obtained roughly 13 days after vaccination. The CDR3 here is CASSLEPYEQYF. The CDR3 nucleotides are TGTGCCAGCAGCTTAGAACCCTACGAGCAGTACTTC. Looking up the rest from reference TRBV5-1 and TRBJ2-7 gives the full variable domain: KAGVTQTPRYLIKTRGQQVTLSCSPISGHRSVSWYQQTPGQGLQFLFEYFSETQRNKGNFPGRFSGRQFSNSRSEMNVSTLELGDSALYLCASSLEPYEQYFGPGTRLTVT.